Presented here are 12 T cell receptor beta chains from one specimen sequenced in a study of T cell responses to AZD1222 COVID-19 vaccine. Measured with immunoSEQ multiplex PCR; TCRdb has only the in-frame clones, and not every one. The sample lists about 110,000 clones, about 86% occurring once. The sequencing here drew on peripheral blood, taken on day 0 of AZD1222 vaccination. Receptors originate from an adult in good health.

CDR3 sequence (DNA): TGTGCCAGCAGTCCATCGGACAGGGGCGAGCAGTACTTC. Encoded protein: CASSPSDRGEQYF. The rearrangement joins TRBV28 to TRBJ2-7, with TRBD1 matching over 9 bases. CDR3 length: 13 amino acids. J gave up 6 bases and V 5 bases, and 5 bases lay outside the gene matches. CDR1 is MDHEN and CDR2 is SYDVKM in the germline V gene.

The genes are TRBV9 and TRBJ1-2, with D hard to call. V dropped 1 base and J dropped 12 bases, with 16 bases sitting between them. CDR3 length equals 13 residues. Germline V lookup: CDR1 SGDLS, CDR2 YYNGEE. CDR3 DNA: TGTGCCAGCAGCGTAAACTCTGGGCCCCGCGACACCTTC. The encoded protein is CASSVNSGPRDTF. Full variable domain (remainder filled in from reference TRBV9 and TRBJ1-2): DSGVTQTPKHLITATGQRVTLRCSPRSGDLSVYWYQQSLDQGLQFLIQYYNGEERAKGNILERFSAQQFPDLHSELNLSSLELGDSALYFCASSVNSGPRDTFGSGTRLTVV.

The chain uses TRBV5-1 and TRBJ2-3, with 7 nucleotides matching TRBD2. J lost 9 bases, V lost 2 bases, and 3 bases had no gene match. The CDR3 runs 12 residues. CDR1 is SGHRS and CDR2 is YFSETQ in the germline V gene. The CDR3 is CASSFTSETQYF. CDR3 nucleotides: TGCGCCAGCAGCTTCACTAGCGAAACGCAGTATTTT.

V gene TRBV11-1 combines with J gene TRBJ2-7; TRBD1 is a possible D gene (5 bases). The V end was cut by 6 bases, the J end by 3 bases, with 9 bases between. The length of the CDR3 is 12 residues. Germline V gene data show CDR1 as SGHAT and CDR2 as FQDESV (reference sequence). CDR3 nucleotides: TGTGCCAGCAGTCCCGACAGCTACGAGCAGTACTTC. This encodes CASSPDSYEQYF. The entire variable domain, with the rest obtained from reference TRBV11-1 and TRBJ2-7, is as follows: EAEVAQSPRYKITEKSQAVAFWCDPISGHATLYWYRQILGQGPELLVQFQDESVVDDSQLPKDRFSAERLKGVDSTLKIQPAELGDSAMYLCASSPDSYEQYFGPGTRLTVT.

The chain joins TRBV11-3 to TRBJ2-5, with D possibly being TRBD2 (6 bases). This CDR3 comprises 15 residues. From germline, CDR1 is SGHNT and CDR2 YENEEA. V lost 1 base and J lost 4, with 13 bases in between. CDR3 bases: TGTGCCAGCAGCTTAGGCTCTAGCGTCCGAGAGACCCAGTACTTC. Encoded protein: CASSLGSSVRETQYF.

The V call is TRBV24-1, the J call TRBJ1-3, with TRBD1 identical over 11 bases. The CDR3 covers 15 residues. V trimming: 3 bases; J trimming: 4 bases; junction bases outside the gene matches: 1. Germline lookup yields CDR1 KGHDR and CDR2 SFDVKD. The CDR3: CATSDGTGGGNTIYF. The CDR3 DNA follows: TGTGCCACCAGTGATGGGACAGGGGGGGGAAACACCATATATTTT.

The rearrangement links TRBV4-2 to TRBJ2-2; D might be TRBD2 (6 bases). Germline V gene sequence: CDR1 LGHNA, CDR2 YNFKEQ. Trimming pared 4 bases from V and 2 bases from J, leaving 11 bases between. CDR3 length: 15 residues. CDR3 region: CASSPRLGNTGELFF. The CDR3 DNA sequence: TGTGCCAGCAGCCCAAGACTAGGTAACACCGGGGAGCTGTTTTTT.

The chain combines TRBV7-9 with TRBJ1-4; 9 nucleotides line up with TRBD1. The CDR3 has 13 residues. The J segment lost 8 bases and the V segment lost 4 bases, leaving 2 bases of the junction unmatched. Germline-derived CDR1 and CDR2 are SEHNR and FQNEAQ (reference sequence). The CDR3: CASSWDREEKLFF. The CDR3, as DNA: TGTGCCAGCAGCTGGGACAGGGAAGAAAAACTGTTTTTT.

This rearrangement joins TRBV6-1 to TRBJ2-3; D is uncertain. Trimming removed 3 bases at V and 1 base at J, with 11 bases between. The V gene's germline CDR1 is MNHNS and CDR2 SASEGT. The CDR3 totals 15 residues. The DNA for the CDR3 is TGTGCCAGCAGTGATCTGGGAACCCGCACAGATACGCAGTATTTT. This encodes CASSDLGTRTDTQYF.

In nucleotides, the CDR3 is TGCGCCAGCAGCTTGGACCTAGGAGGGCAGCCCCAGCATTTT. This translates into CASSLDLGGQPQHF. The chain links TRBV5-1 to TRBJ1-5; D call uncertain. Per germline, CDR1 SGHRS and CDR2 YFSETQ. CDR3 length: 14 amino acids. V was pared by 0 bases and J by 7 bases, with 11 bases between.

The rearrangement joins TRBV7-9 to TRBJ2-1, with 11 bases identical to TRBD2. CDR3 length: 16 amino acids. Losses at the gene ends were 5 bases for V and 7 bases for J; bases not matched to a gene: 10. Germline V CDR1 and CDR2: SEHNR, FQNEAQ (reference sequence). CDR3 bases: TGTGCCAGCAGCAGTTCTAGCGGGGGGAGCGAGAATGAGCAGTTCTTC. Translating gives CASSSSSGGSENEQFF. The full variable domain, rest sourced from reference TRBV7-9 and TRBJ2-1, is DTGVSQNPRHKITKRGQNVTFRCDPISEHNRLYWYRQTLGQGPEFLTYFQNEAQLEKSRLLSDRFSAERPKGSFSTLEIQRTEQGDSAMYLCASSSSSGGSENEQFFGPGTRLTVL.

The V and J genes are TRBV7-2 and TRBJ1-2; D might be TRBD1 (6 bases). Trimming left V 5 bases short and J 8 bases short, with 21 bases between. The germline gives CDR1 SGHTA, CDR2 FQGNSA. The CDR3 extends over 15 amino acids. CDR3: CASSPSGQPMGGYTF. The CDR3 DNA sequence: TGTGCCAGCAGCCCTAGCGGACAGCCCATGGGAGGCTACACCTTC. The whole variable domain, remainder taken from reference TRBV7-2 and TRBJ1-2, is GAGVSQSPSNKVTEKGKDVELRCDPISGHTALYWYRQSLGQGLEFLIYFQGNSAPDKSGLPSDRFSAERTGGSVSTLTIQRTQQEDSAVYLCASSPSGQPMGGYTFGSGTRLTVV.